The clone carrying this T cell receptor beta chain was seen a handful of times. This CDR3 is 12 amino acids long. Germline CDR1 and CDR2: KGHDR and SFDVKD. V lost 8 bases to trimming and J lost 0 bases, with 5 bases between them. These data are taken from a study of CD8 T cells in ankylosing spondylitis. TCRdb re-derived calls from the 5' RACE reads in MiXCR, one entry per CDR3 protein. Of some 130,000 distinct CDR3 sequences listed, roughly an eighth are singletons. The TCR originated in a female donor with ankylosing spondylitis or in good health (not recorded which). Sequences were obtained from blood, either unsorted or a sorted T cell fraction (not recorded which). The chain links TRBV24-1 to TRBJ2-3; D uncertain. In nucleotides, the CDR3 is TGTGCCACCATCGACAGCACAGATACGCAGTATTTT. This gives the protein CATIDSTDTQYF.